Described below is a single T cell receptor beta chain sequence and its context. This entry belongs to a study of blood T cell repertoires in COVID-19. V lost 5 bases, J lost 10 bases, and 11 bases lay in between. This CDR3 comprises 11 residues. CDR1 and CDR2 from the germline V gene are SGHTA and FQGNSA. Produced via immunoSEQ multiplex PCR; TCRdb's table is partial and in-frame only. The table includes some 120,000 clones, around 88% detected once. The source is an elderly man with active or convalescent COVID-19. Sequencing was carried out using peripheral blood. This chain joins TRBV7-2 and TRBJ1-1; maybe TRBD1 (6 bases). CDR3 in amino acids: CASSLTGRAFF. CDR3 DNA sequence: TGTGCCAGCAGCCTTACAGGGCGAGCTTTCTTT. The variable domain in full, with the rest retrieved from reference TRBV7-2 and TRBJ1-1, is GAGVSQSPSNKVTEKGKDVELRCDPISGHTALYWYRQSLGQGLEFLIYFQGNSAPDKSGLPSDRFSAERTGGSVSTLTIQRTQQEDSAVYLCASSLTGRAFFGQGTRLTVV.